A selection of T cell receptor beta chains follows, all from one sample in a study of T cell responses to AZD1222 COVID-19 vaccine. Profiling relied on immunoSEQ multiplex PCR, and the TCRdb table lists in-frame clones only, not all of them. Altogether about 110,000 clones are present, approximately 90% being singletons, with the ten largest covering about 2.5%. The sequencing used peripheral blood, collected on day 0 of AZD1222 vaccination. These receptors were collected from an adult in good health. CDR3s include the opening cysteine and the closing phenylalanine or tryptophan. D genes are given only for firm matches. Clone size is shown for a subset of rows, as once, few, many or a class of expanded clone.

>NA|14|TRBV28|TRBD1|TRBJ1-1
CASSPRRGLAEAFF
TGTGCCAGCAGTCCCCGGAGGGGGCTAGCTGAAGCTTTCTTT
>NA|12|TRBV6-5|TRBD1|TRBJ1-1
CARSQGDTEAFF
TGTGCCAGATCACAGGGGGACACTGAAGCTTTCTTT
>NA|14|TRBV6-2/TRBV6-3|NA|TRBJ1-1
CASSTPALFTEAFF
TGTGCCAGCAGTACCCCGGCCCTTTTCACTGAAGCTTTCTTT
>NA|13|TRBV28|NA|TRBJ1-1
CASISGVGTEAFF
TGTGCCAGCATCTCAGGTGTGGGGACTGAAGCTTTCTTT
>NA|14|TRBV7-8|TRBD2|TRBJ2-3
CASSGSGGADTQYF
TGTGCCAGCAGCGGAAGCGGGGGGGCCGATACGCAGTATTTT
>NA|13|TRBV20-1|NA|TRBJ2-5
CSASLEVPETQYF
TGCAGTGCTAGTTTGGAGGTCCCAGAGACCCAGTACTTC
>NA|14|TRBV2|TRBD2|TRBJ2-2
CAGTSVTNTGELFF
TGTGCCGGGACTAGCGTAACGAACACCGGGGAGCTGTTTTTT
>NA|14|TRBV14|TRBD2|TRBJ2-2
CASSLAGNTGELFF
TGTGCCAGCAGCCTAGCGGGGAACACCGGGGAGCTGTTTTTT
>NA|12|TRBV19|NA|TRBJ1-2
CASRLASYGYTF
TGTGCCAGTAGGCTGGCTAGCTATGGCTACACCTTC
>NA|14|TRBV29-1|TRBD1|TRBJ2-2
CSVRTGPNTGELFF
TGCAGCGTCAGGACAGGACCGAACACCGGGGAGCTGTTTTTT
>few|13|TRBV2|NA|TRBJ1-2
CASSNTRDTGYTF
TGTGCCAGCAGCAACACCCGGGACACTGGCTACACCTTC
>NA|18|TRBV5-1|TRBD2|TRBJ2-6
CASSLAGGSLSGANVLTF
TGCGCCAGCAGCTTGGCGGGGGGGTCCCTCTCTGGGGCCAACGTCCTGACTTTC
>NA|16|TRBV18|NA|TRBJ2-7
CASSPLTRSDAIEQYF
TGTGCCAGCTCACCGCTGACAAGATCCGACGCCATCGAGCAGTACTTC
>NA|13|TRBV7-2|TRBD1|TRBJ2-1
CASSLERGREQFF
TGTGCCAGCAGCTTAGAGAGGGGGCGGGAGCAGTTCTTC
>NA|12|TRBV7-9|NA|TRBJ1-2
CASSQQGSGYTF
TGTGCCAGCAGCCAACAGGGTAGTGGCTACACCTTC
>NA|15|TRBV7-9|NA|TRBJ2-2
CASSFGGSNTGELFF
TGTGCCAGCAGCTTCGGGGGATCGAACACCGGGGAGCTGTTTTTT
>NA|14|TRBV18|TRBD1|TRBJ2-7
CASSPPGQTYEQYF
TGTGCCAGCTCACCCCCGGGACAGACCTACGAGCAGTACTTC
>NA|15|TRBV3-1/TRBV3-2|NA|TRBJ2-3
CASSQGAASTDTQYF
TGTGCCAGCAGCCAAGGGGCCGCTAGCACAGATACGCAGTATTTT
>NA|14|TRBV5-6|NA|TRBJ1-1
CASSLGILNTEAFF
TGTGCCAGCAGCTTGGGGATCCTGAACACTGAAGCTTTCTTT
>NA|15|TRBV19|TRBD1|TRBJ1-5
CASSWSQGGRQPQHF
TGTGCCAGTAGTTGGTCACAGGGGGGACGCCAGCCCCAGCATTTT
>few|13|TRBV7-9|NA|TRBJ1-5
CASSRDTNQPQHF
TGTGCCAGCAGCCGGGACACTAATCAGCCCCAGCATTTT
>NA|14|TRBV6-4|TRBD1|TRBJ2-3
CASSDPGTADTQYF
TGTGCCAGCAGTGACCCGGGGACAGCAGATACGCAGTATTTT
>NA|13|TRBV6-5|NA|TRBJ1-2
CASSRPGPYGYTF
TGTGCCAGCAGTCGTCCGGGACCCTATGGCTACACCTTC
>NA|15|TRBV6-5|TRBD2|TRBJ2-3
CASSGTSGGVDTQYF
TGTGCCAGCAGCGGGACTAGCGGAGGGGTAGATACGCAGTATTTT
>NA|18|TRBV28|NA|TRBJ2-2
CASSFDEWTDRDTGELFF
TGTGCCAGCAGTTTCGATGAGTGGACTGATCGAGACACCGGGGAGCTGTTTTTT
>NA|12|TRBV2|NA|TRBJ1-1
CASRWEGTEAFF
TGTGCCAGCCGGTGGGAGGGCACTGAAGCTTTCTTT
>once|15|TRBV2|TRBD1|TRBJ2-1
CASRTGSPRTNEQFF
TGTGCCAGCCGGACAGGGTCTCCCCGGACCAATGAGCAGTTCTTC
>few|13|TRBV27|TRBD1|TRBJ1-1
CASSLTTGAEAFF
TGTGCCAGCAGTTTAACGACAGGGGCTGAAGCTTTCTTT
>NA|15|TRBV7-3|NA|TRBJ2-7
CASSLRPGGPYEQYF
TGTGCCAGCAGCTTACGCCCCGGGGGGCCGTATGAGCAGTACTTC
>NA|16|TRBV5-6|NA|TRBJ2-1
CASSLGPSFLYNEQFF
TGTGCCAGCAGCTTGGGCCCGTCCTTTCTCTACAATGAGCAGTTCTTC
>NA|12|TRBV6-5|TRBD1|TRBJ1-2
CASRSTGTGYTF
TGTGCCAGCAGATCGACAGGGACCGGCTACACCTTC
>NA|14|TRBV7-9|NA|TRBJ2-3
CASSALLRADTQYF
TGTGCCAGCAGCGCGCTTCTCAGGGCAGATACGCAGTATTTT
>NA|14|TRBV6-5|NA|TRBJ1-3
CASQLPGSGNTIYF
TGTGCCAGCCAACTTCCGGGCTCTGGAAACACCATATATTTT
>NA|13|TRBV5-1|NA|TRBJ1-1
CASSLSGQAEAFF
TGCGCCAGCAGCTTATCAGGTCAGGCTGAAGCTTTCTTT
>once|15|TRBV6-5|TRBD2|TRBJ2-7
CASSYTSGEPYEQYF
TGTGCCAGCAGTTACACTAGCGGGGAGCCATACGAGCAGTACTTC
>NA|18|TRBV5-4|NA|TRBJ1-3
CASSLDGTRYFSGNTIYF
TGTGCCAGCAGCTTGGATGGGACGCGTTACTTCTCTGGAAACACCATATATTTT
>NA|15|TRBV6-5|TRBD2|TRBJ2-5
CASSYNSGGAKSQYF
TGTGCCAGCAGTTACAATAGCGGGGGTGCGAAGTCCCAGTACTTC
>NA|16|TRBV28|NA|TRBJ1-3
CASSLTRGGSRNTIYF
TGTGCCAGCAGTTTAACCAGGGGTGGGTCTAGAAACACCATATATTTT
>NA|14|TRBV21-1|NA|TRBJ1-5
CASPGGLSNQPQHF
TGTGCCAGCCCGGGGGGGTTGAGCAATCAGCCCCAGCATTTT
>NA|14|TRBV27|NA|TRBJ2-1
CASSFGLDRNEQFF
TGTGCCAGCAGTTTTGGGTTGGACAGAAATGAGCAGTTCTTC
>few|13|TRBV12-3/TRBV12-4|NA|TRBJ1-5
CASSQGLYQPQHF
TGTGCCAGCAGCCAGGGTTTGTATCAGCCCCAGCATTTT
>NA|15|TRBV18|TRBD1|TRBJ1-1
CASSPPSGQGQFAFF
TGTGCCAGCTCACCACCGTCGGGACAGGGCCAGTTTGCTTTCTTT
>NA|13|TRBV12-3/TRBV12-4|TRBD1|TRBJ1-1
CASSRGWNTEAFF
TGTGCCAGCAGCAGGGGGTGGAACACTGAAGCTTTCTTT
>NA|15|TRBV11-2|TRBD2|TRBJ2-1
CASSETSGTYNEQFF
TGTGCCAGCAGCGAAACTAGCGGGACCTACAATGAGCAGTTCTTC
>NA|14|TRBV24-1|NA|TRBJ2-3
CATSDGAVYGVKYF
TGTGCCACCAGTGATGGAGCCGTCTACGGTGTTAAGTATTTT